This T cell receptor (beta chain) was captured by sequencing in a study of blood T cell repertoires in COVID-19. Study context: COVID-19 samples from acute and convalescent phases originated in the United States, Italy and Spain. Sources were T cells, B-cell-depleted T cells, or PBMCs; the material itself was cDNA or gDNA.

CDR3 length equals 15 residues. Germline CDR1 is LGHNA and CDR2 is YNFKEQ. V lost 1 base and J lost 6, with 10 bases in between. Original handling: How many nucleated cells were present was estimated from reference gene primer amplification. TCRdb keeps only in-frame clones here, not all; method: immunoSEQ multiplex PCR. V and J calls plus clone size are reproduced from that table; the DNA served to infer D and trimming. The sample has 83,000 or so clones; roughly three quarters are singletons. Input material: peripheral blood. The origin of this receptor is a woman of 80 years or more with acute or convalescent COVID-19. The chain combines TRBV4-2 with TRBJ1-6, with a possible D match to TRBD1 (5 bases). CDR3: CASSQGGARNSPLHF. Written as DNA, the CDR3 is TGTGCCAGCAGCCAAGGGGGCGCCCGTAATTCACCCCTCCACTTT.